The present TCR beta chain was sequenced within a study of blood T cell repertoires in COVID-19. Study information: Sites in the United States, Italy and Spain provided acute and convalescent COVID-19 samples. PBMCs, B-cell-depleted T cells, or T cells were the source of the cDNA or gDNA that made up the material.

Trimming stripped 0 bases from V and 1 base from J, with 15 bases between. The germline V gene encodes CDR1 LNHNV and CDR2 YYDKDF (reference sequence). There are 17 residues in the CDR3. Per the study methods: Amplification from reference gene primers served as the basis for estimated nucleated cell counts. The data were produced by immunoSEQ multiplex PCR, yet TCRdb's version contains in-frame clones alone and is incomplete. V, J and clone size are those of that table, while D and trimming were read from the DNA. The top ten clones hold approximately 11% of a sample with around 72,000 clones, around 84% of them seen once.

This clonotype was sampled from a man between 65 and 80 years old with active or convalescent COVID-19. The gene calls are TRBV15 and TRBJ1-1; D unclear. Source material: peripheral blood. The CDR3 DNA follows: TGTGCCACCAGCAGAGATTACCAGGTTCAGAGGAACACTGAAGCTTTCTTT. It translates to CATSRDYQVQRNTEAFF.